This is a list of T cell receptor beta chains from one sample in a study of cytomegalovirus exposure and HLA in healthy donors. Generated by immunoSEQ multiplex PCR, the TCRdb table keeps only in-frame clones and is missing some. The sample lists some 150,000 clones; approximately 79% were seen once. The sample was PBMCs. Receptors originate from a woman aged 40-49 years in good health and CMV-seropositive. Both conserved end residues are part of each CDR3. D genes are given only for firm matches. Not all rows give a size; the values are once, few, many and, for expanded clones, a class.

abundance,j_gene,v_gene,len,d_gene,CDR3aa,CDR3nt
.,TRBJ2-2,TRBV7-9,15,TRBD1,CASSHRDSYTGELFF,TGTGCCAGCAGTCACCGGGACAGCTACACCGGGGAGCTGTTTTTT
.,TRBJ2-7,TRBV5-4,14,.,CASSLDGGVYEQYF,TGTGCCAGCAGCTTGGATGGGGGCGTCTACGAGCAGTACTTC
.,TRBJ1-5,TRBV28,15,.,CASSLFGEGGQPQHF,TGTGCCAGCAGTTTATTTGGGGAAGGAGGTCAGCCCCAGCATTTT
once,TRBJ2-3,TRBV25-1,17,TRBD1,CASSAILGTVSTDTQYF,TGTGCCAGCAGTGCAATCCTAGGGACAGTCAGCACAGATACGCAGTATTTT
once,TRBJ1-6,TRBV27,18,.,CASSLSARYSTYNSPLHF,TGTGCCAGCAGTTTATCGGCCAGGTACTCTACATATAATTCACCCCTCCACTTT
.,TRBJ2-5,TRBV6-6,16,TRBD2,CASSHPSWRGLETQYF,TGTGCCAGCAGCCACCCTTCCTGGCGGGGGTTAGAGACCCAGTACTTC
few,TRBJ1-1,TRBV29-1,13,TRBD1,CSVEQGQGSEAFF,TGCAGCGTAGAGCAAGGACAGGGCTCTGAAGCTTTCTTT
.,TRBJ1-4,TRBV6-5,14,TRBD1,CASGTGVTNEKLFF,TGTGCCAGCGGGACAGGGGTAACTAATGAAAAACTGTTTTTT
.,TRBJ2-3,TRBV2,14,TRBD1,CASRAGTGLDTQYF,TGTGCCAGCAGAGCCGGGACAGGTTTAGATACGCAGTATTTT
few,TRBJ2-7,TRBV30,12,TRBD2,CAWSVTGGEQYF,TGTGCCTGGAGTGTCACGGGGGGCGAGCAGTACTTC
.,TRBJ2-2,TRBV6-5,13,.,CTSSVGGSGELFF,TGTACCAGCAGCGTAGGGGGATCCGGGGAGCTGTTTTTT
.,TRBJ2-1,TRBV6-1,11,.,CASSNLGGQFF,TGTGCCAGCAGTAACCTCGGGGGGCAGTTCTTC
.,TRBJ2-2,TRBV19,17,TRBD2,CASSTGLAGQRAGELFF,TGTGCCAGTAGTACGGGACTAGCGGGGCAAAGGGCCGGGGAGCTGTTTTTT
.,TRBJ1-5,TRBV6-5,13,.,CAASGISGGPQHF,TGTGCCGCCTCGGGGATCTCGGGGGGGCCCCAGCATTTT
.,TRBJ2-5,TRBV15,16,TRBD2,CATSRLLAGAGETQYF,TGTGCCACCAGCAGACTTCTAGCGGGGGCGGGGGAGACCCAGTACTTC
.,TRBJ2-2,TRBV6-6,16,TRBD1,CASNTPGTGLSGELFF,TGTGCCAGCAATACACCCGGGACAGGGTTATCCGGGGAGCTGTTTTTT
.,TRBJ2-7,TRBV28,14,.,CASSYTGPSYEQYF,TGTGCCAGCAGCTACACTGGGCCTTCCTACGAGCAGTACTTC
once,TRBJ2-7,TRBV6-1,12,.,CASLSTSYEQYF,TGTGCCAGCCTATCAACCTCCTACGAGCAGTACTTC
.,TRBJ2-1,TRBV6-5,14,TRBD1,CASSETRQGTEQFF,TGTGCCAGCAGTGAGACCCGACAGGGGACTGAGCAGTTCTTC
.,TRBJ2-7,TRBV2,13,TRBD2,CASSGGLASEQYF,TGTGCCAGCAGTGGGGGACTAGCGAGCGAGCAGTACTTC
.,TRBJ2-7,TRBV10-3,14,.,CAISDINSSYEQYF,TGTGCCATCAGTGACATCAACAGCTCCTACGAGCAGTACTTC
once,TRBJ2-1,TRBV12-5,14,.,CASGLGLANNEQFF,TGTGCTAGTGGTTTGGGTCTAGCCAACAATGAGCAGTTCTTC
.,TRBJ1-5,TRBV6-6,11,.,CASSHGGPQHF,TGTGCCAGCAGCCACGGGGGGCCCCAGCATTTT
.,TRBJ1-5,TRBV27,15,.,CASRPSTVGNQPQHF,TGTGCCAGCAGACCTTCGACAGTAGGGAATCAGCCCCAGCATTTT
few,TRBJ1-1,TRBV7-9,12,.,CASSPRGTEAFF,TGTGCCAGCAGCCCCCGGGGGACTGAAGCTTTCTTT
.,TRBJ2-3,TRBV18,14,TRBD1,CASSPRQGPDTQYF,TGTGCCAGCTCACCGAGACAGGGGCCAGATACGCAGTATTTT
.,TRBJ1-2,TRBV6-1,16,.,CASSVTEGTKGYGYTF,TGTGCCAGCAGTGTAACTGAGGGGACTAAGGGTTATGGCTACACCTTC
.,TRBJ1-5,TRBV4-1,16,.,CASSQEPSYSNQPQHF,TGCGCCAGCAGCCAAGAGCCCTCCTATAGCAATCAGCCCCAGCATTTT
.,TRBJ2-7,TRBV6-5,12,.,CASRRTDYEQYF,TGTGCCAGCAGGAGGACAGATTACGAGCAGTACTTC
.,TRBJ1-2,TRBV7-9,12,TRBD1,CASSLGQGGYTF,TGTGCCAGCAGCTTAGGACAGGGTGGCTACACCTTC
.,TRBJ1-1,TRBV18,16,.,CASSPPGGGGGTEAFF,TGTGCCAGCTCACCTCCTGGGGGAGGGGGAGGCACTGAAGCTTTCTTT
.,TRBJ2-7,TRBV27,16,TRBD1,CASSRPIDRGRHEQYF,TGTGCCAGCAGCCGACCGATCGACAGGGGGCGGCACGAGCAGTACTTC
.,TRBJ1-6,TRBV19,13,.,CASSQGMGSPLHF,TGTGCCAGTAGTCAGGGGATGGGTTCACCCCTCCACTTT
.,TRBJ2-5,TRBV9,14,.,CASSARGPGETQYF,TGTGCCAGCAGCGCGCGGGGGCCGGGGGAGACCCAGTACTTC
.,TRBJ2-2,TRBV7-7,14,TRBD1,CASSIGQAGGELFF,TGTGCCAGCAGCATTGGACAGGCCGGCGGGGAGCTGTTTTTT
.,TRBJ2-1,TRBV6-6,15,TRBD1,CASSYSSPGGSEQFF,TGTGCCAGCAGTTACTCGTCCCCAGGGGGCAGTGAGCAGTTCTTC
.,TRBJ2-1,TRBV5-4,15,TRBD2,CASSLGLAGGPAQFF,TGTGCCAGCAGCTTGGGGCTAGCGGGGGGGCCGGCGCAGTTCTTC
.,TRBJ2-1,TRBV7-3,14,.,CASSLSGSYNEQFF,TGTGCCAGCAGCTTAAGCGGGTCCTACAATGAGCAGTTCTTC
.,TRBJ2-7,TRBV7-9,14,.,CSSSSSNRAYEQYF,TGTTCCAGCAGCTCAAGTAACAGGGCCTACGAGCAGTACTTC
.,TRBJ1-6,TRBV30,14,.,CAWSRSAGNSPLHF,TGTGCCTGGAGTAGGTCGGCAGGGAATTCACCCCTCCACTTT
few,TRBJ1-1,TRBV5-6,13,.,CASSLGGGTEAFF,TGTGCCAGTAGCCTGGGGGGGGGCACTGAAGCTTTCTTT